The 13 T cell receptor beta chains reported below all come from one sample, sequenced in a study of shared clonotypes between healthy human individuals. Using immunoSEQ multiplex PCR, the repertoire was profiled, and TCRdb retains in-frame clones only, with some absent. The sample holds some 1,100,000 clones, around 82% seen once. Sequencing was done on a sample of memory CD4+ T cells from PBMCs. Indicated subset: CD45RA-negative fraction. Receptors originate from a man between 18 and 29 years old in good health. Some clones in this sample may be carry-over from other donors' samples.

J is TRBJ2-1 and V is TRBV28; possibly TRBD2 for D (6 bases). The CDR3 runs 13 residues. Trimming shortened V by 2 bases and J by 7 bases, and 9 bases separated the two germline ends. Looked up from germline, CDR1 is MDHEN and CDR2 is SYDVKM. The CDR3 here is CASSLVEGNEQFF. DNA of the CDR3: TGTGCCAGCAGTTTAGTGGAGGGAAATGAGCAGTTCTTC. Looking up the rest from reference TRBV28 and TRBJ2-1 gives the full variable domain: DVKVTQSSRYLVKRTGEKVFLECVQDMDHENMFWYRQDPGLGLRLIYFSYDVKMKEKGDIPEGYSVSREKKERFSLILESASTNQTSMYLCASSLVEGNEQFFGPGTRLTVL.

This rearrangement joins TRBV6-6 to TRBJ2-7; the D gene is possibly TRBD2 (5 bases). Deletions cut 2 bases from V and 1 base from J, with 12 bases between. The CDR3 spans 15 residues. The germline gives CDR1 MNHNY, CDR2 SVGAGI (reference sequence). The CDR3 loop reads CASSYGHSGSYEQYF. The CDR3 DNA reads TGTGCCAGCAGTTACGGGCACAGCGGATCCTACGAGCAGTACTTC.

This sequence joins TRBV18 and TRBJ2-7; 10 bases match TRBD1. Trimming removed 5 bases from V and 6 bases from J; junction bases left unmatched: 10. The germline V gene has CDR1 KGHSH and CDR2 LQKENI. There are 15 residues in the CDR3. The CDR3 DNA follows: TGTGCCAGCTCATTTCCGGCGACAGGGGGCGCCGAGCAGTACTTC. Its protein product is CASSFPATGGAEQYF. The variable domain in full, completed from reference TRBV18 and TRBJ2-7, reads NAGVMQNPRHLVRRRGQEARLRCSPMKGHSHVYWYRQLPEEGLKFMVYLQKENIIDESGMPKERFSAEFPKEGPSILRIQQVVRGDSAAYFCASSFPATGGAEQYFGPGTRLTVT.

The rearrangement links TRBV7-8 to TRBJ2-7; D possibly uses TRBD1 or TRBD2 (6 bases each). Germline V gene data show CDR1 as SGHVS and CDR2 as FQNEAQ. Trimming removed 3 bases from V and 2 bases from J, with 23 bases in between. The CDR3 length is 18 residues. The CDR3 nucleotides are TGTGCCAGCAGCTTGCCCCCAAATAGGGGGGTTATCCCCTACGAGCAGTACTTC. It translates to CASSLPPNRGVIPYEQYF.

This chain links TRBV5-1 with TRBJ2-5; D might be TRBD2 (7 bases). Germline assignment: CDR1 SGHRS and CDR2 YFSETQ. The CDR3 loop spans 15 amino acids. Trimming removed 0 bases from V and 10 bases from J, with 19 bases in between. This chain's CDR3 is CASSLVRGGRLDQYF. The CDR3 nucleotides are TGCGCCAGCAGCTTGGTTAGGGGGGGCCGGTTGGACCAGTACTTC.

With regard to this clone: This same CDR3 is encoded by further DNA sequences in the sample. The rearrangement links TRBV28 to TRBJ1-1; 9 bases line up with TRBD1. Germline CDR1 MDHEN, CDR2 SYDVKM. The trim removed 4 bases at V and 5 bases at J, leaving 5 bases unmatched. The CDR3 has 14 residues. CDR3 DNA: TGTGCCAGCAGTTCACAGGGGGCTAGGACTGAAGCTTTCTTT. Its translation is CASSSQGARTEAFF. The entire variable domain, with the rest obtained from reference TRBV28 and TRBJ1-1, is as follows: DVKVTQSSRYLVKRTGEKVFLECVQDMDHENMFWYRQDPGLGLRLIYFSYDVKMKEKGDIPEGYSVSREKKERFSLILESASTNQTSMYLCASSSQGARTEAFFGQGTRLTVV.

This sequence joins TRBV4-1 and TRBJ2-7; D uncertain. This CDR3 is 14 amino acids long. V was trimmed by 4 bases and J by 2 bases, leaving 12 bases between them. Germline loops: CDR1 MGHRA, CDR2 YSYEKL. The CDR3 DNA is TGCGCCAGCAGCCGTGGTACAATTGCCTACGAGCAGTACTTC. Amino acid sequence: CASSRGTIAYEQYF.

This clone appeared once. The rearrangement uses TRBV18 and TRBJ1-5; TRBD1 matches at 8 bases. CDR3 size: 15 residues. CDR1 is KGHSH, CDR2 LQKENI, per germline. V was pared by 0 bases and J by 7 bases, with 5 bases of the junction left unmatched. Here the CDR3 DNA reads TGTGCCAGCTCACCACCGGGGACAGGAAGGCAGCCCCAGCATTTT. The encoded protein is CASSPPGTGRQPQHF.

The chain joins TRBV2 to TRBJ2-7, with D unclear. The V end was cut by 4 bases, the J end by 5 bases, with 9 bases between. CDR1 is SNHLY, CDR2 FYNNEI, per germline. CDR3 length: 12 residues. The chain's CDR3 is CASSGSGNEQYF. The DNA of the CDR3 is TGTGCCAGCAGTGGGTCTGGGAACGAGCAGTACTTC.

The J gene is TRBJ1-5, the V gene TRBV19; TRBD1 might be the D (6 bases). The CDR3 consists of 16 residues. V lost 6 bases and J lost 2, with 17 bases in between. Germline values: CDR1 LNHDA, CDR2 SQIVND (reference sequence). The CDR3 region is CASRHRVRSGNQPQHF. DNA of the CDR3: TGTGCCAGTAGGCACAGGGTCCGGAGCGGCAATCAGCCCCAGCATTTT.

The chain has TRBV2 and TRBJ2-2, with 8 bases aligning to TRBD1. The CDR3 sequence is 13 residues long. V was pared by 7 bases and J by 6 bases, with 4 bases of the junction left unmatched. Germline CDR1 and CDR2: SNHLY and FYNNEI. DNA of the CDR3: TGTGCCAGCATCGCACAGGGGGCCGGGGAGCTGTTTTTT. It translates to CASIAQGAGELFF.

This chain connects TRBV28 to TRBJ2-3, with D unresolved. V gave up 6 bases and J gave up 0 bases, with 13 bases separating them. Germline V gene lookup returns CDR1 MDHEN and CDR2 SYDVKM. There are 15 residues in the CDR3. CDR3 sequence: CASSPFRSSTDTQYF. The CDR3 coding sequence is TGTGCCAGCAGCCCCTTTAGAAGTAGCACAGATACGCAGTATTTT.

The chain is built from TRBV18 and TRBJ1-2; weak D call: TRBD1 (5 bases). The CDR3 has 13 amino acids. CDR1 and CDR2 from the germline V gene are KGHSH and LQKENI. V was pared by 3 bases and J by 4 bases, with 9 bases between. CDR3: CASSPSGIYGYTF. CDR3 coding DNA: TGTGCCAGCTCACCTTCAGGGATCTATGGCTACACCTTC.